This T cell receptor (beta chain) was found in a study of blood T cell repertoires in COVID-19. Across the whole study: The United States, Italy and Spain provided the acute and convalescent COVID-19 samples. Nucleic acid was either cDNA or gDNA, and it came from T cells, B-cell-depleted T cells, or PBMCs.

Trimming left V 4 bases short and J 3 bases short, with 7 bases between. The CDR3 runs to 12 residues. Germline assignment: CDR1 LGHDT and CDR2 YNNKEL (reference sequence). In the authors' workflow: How many nucleated cells were present was estimated from reference gene primer amplification. The protocol was immunoSEQ multiplex PCR, while the TCRdb copy is restricted to in-frame clones and leaves out a portion. V, J and clone size are those of that table, while D and trimming were read from the DNA. The sample contains more than 200,000 clones, 88% of which appear only once. The sequence derives from a human donor in a cohort sampled during active COVID-19. What was sequenced was peripheral blood. The chain recombines TRBV3-1 (or the pseudogene TRBV3-2) with TRBJ2-7; no definite D call. CDR3 DNA: TGTGCCAGCAGCCGTCAATTCTACGAGCAGTACTTC. Translating gives CASSRQFYEQYF.